This entry describes one T cell receptor beta chain. This sample is part of a study of blood T cell repertoires in COVID-19. Clones were read by immunoSEQ multiplex PCR, and TCRdb kept only the in-frame ones, dropping some. The profile shows about 260,000 clones, approximately 90% of them singletons. Ages ranged from roughly 18 to 100 years, with residence in 24 US areas. Germline CDR1 reads SGHTA; CDR2 reads FQGTGA. The CDR3 covers 13 residues. V trimming: 4 bases; J trimming: 3 bases; junction bases outside the gene matches: 2. The sequence derives from a young woman who had recovered from COVID-19. Sample: PBMCs or T cells enriched from blood (not recorded which). The chain recombines TRBV7-3 with TRBJ2-7; 8 positions match TRBD1. The CDR3 protein is CASSSGTGYEQYF. CDR3 nucleotides: TGTGCCAGCAGCTCCGGGACAGGCTACGAGCAGTACTTC.